These 2 T cell receptor beta chains originate from one sample sequenced in a study of blood T cell repertoires in COVID-19. Some clones are missing from TCRdb's copy, which holds only in-frame ones; the method was immunoSEQ multiplex PCR. The sample has fewer than 250,000 clones; around 80% are singletons. The specimen was peripheral blood. The receptors were sampled from a woman in her thirties or forties with acute or convalescent COVID-19.

This clone was observed a handful of times. The gene calls are TRBV2 and TRBJ1-1; D is undetermined. Germline loops: CDR1 SNHLY, CDR2 FYNNEI. This CDR3 comprises 13 residues. With 7 bases removed from V and 4 bases from J, the gap between germline ends came to 13 bases. CDR3 region: CASTGRGRTEAFF. As DNA, the CDR3 is TGTGCCAGCACTGGGCGGGGTCGCACTGAAGCTTTCTTT.

The chain combines TRBV6-6 with TRBJ1-3; D not certain. CDR1 and CDR2 (germline): MNHNY, SVGAGI (reference sequence). There are 12 residues in the CDR3. The V gene lost 6 bases and the J gene lost 2 bases, with 5 bases spanning the gap. The chain's CDR3 is CASRQTGNTIYF. CDR3 DNA sequence: TGTGCCAGCAGACAGACTGGAAACACCATATATTTT.